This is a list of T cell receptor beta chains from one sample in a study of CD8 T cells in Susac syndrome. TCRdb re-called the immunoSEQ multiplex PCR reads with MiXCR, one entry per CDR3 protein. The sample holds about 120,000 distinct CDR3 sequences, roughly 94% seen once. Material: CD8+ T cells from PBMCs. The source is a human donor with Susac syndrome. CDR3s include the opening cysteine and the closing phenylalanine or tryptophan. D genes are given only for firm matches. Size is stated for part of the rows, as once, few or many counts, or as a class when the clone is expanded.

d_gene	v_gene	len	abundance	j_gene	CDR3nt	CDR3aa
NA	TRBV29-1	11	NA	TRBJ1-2	TGCAGCGCCAGGGTTTCGAGTGGCTACACCTTC	CSARVSSGYTF
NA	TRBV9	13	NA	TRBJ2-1	TGTGCCAGCAGCGCGGACCCCCACATTGAGCAGTTCTTC	CASSADPHIEQFF
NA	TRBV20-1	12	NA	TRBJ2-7	TGCAGTGCTAGACCGGGTTCGGACGAGCAGTACTTC	CSARPGSDEQYF
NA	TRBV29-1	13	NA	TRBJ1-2	TGCAGCGTAGAAGGACAACCCCCCCATGGCTACACCTTC	CSVEGQPPHGYTF
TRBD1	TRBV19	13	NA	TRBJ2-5	TGTGCCAGTAGAAACAGGGGAGAAGAGACCCAGTACTTC	CASRNRGEETQYF
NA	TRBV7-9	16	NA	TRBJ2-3	TGTGCCAGCAGCTCGCCGGAGGTGGGACGGGCAGATACGCAGTATTTT	CASSSPEVGRADTQYF
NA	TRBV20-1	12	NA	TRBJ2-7	TGCAGTGCTAGAGATGGGTCCTACGAGCAGTACTTC	CSARDGSYEQYF
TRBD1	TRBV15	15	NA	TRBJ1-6	TGTGCCACCAGCGAGGACAGGGTGTCCGACTCACCCCTCCACTTT	CATSEDRVSDSPLHF
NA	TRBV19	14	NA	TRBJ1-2	TGTGCCAGTAGTTTCCCCACAGGGCCCTATGGCTACACCTTC	CASSFPTGPYGYTF
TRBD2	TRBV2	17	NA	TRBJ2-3	TGTGCCAGCAGTGGACTAGCGGGGGACCCTAGCACAGATACGCAGTATTTT	CASSGLAGDPSTDTQYF
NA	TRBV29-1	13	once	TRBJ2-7	TGCAGCGCCGCGGTCGGAGCGACCTACGAGCAGTACTTC	CSAAVGATYEQYF
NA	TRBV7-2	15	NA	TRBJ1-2	TGTGCCAGCAGCCTCTCTACAGGACTTAACTATGGCTACACCTTC	CASSLSTGLNYGYTF
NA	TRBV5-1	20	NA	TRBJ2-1	TGCGCCAGCAGCTTGGCTGTCCCAAGGCGAATTCGACCCTCCTACAATGAGCAGTTCTTC	CASSLAVPRRIRPSYNEQFF
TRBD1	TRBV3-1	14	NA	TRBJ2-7	TGTGCCAGCAGCCAGGAGGGGACAGGGGTCGAGCAGTACTTC	CASSQEGTGVEQYF
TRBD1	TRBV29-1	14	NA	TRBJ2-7	TGCAGCGTAGTTGACAGGGGCCTTACCTACGAGCAGTACTTC	CSVVDRGLTYEQYF
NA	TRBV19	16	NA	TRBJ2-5	TGTGCCAGTAGTGCACCGGACAAGGCCTTCAGAGAGACCCAGTACTTC	CASSAPDKAFRETQYF
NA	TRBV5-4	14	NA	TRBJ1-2	TGTGCCAGCAGCACCCGGACAGCCAACTATGGCTACACCTTC	CASSTRTANYGYTF
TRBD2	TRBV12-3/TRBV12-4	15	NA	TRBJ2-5	TGTGCCAGCAGTTTACGGGGGGGGTCCCCGGAGACCCAGTACTTC	CASSLRGGSPETQYF
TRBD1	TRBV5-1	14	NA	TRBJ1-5	TGCGCCAGCAGCCCGGGACAGCTAAATCAGCCCCAGCATTTT	CASSPGQLNQPQHF
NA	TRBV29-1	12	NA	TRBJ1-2	TGCAGCGTTCTTTGGGTGGGCTATGGCTACACCTTC	CSVLWVGYGYTF
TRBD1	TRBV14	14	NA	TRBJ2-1	TGTGCCAGCAGTTCGACAGGGGGATTAGATGAGCAGTTCTTC	CASSSTGGLDEQFF
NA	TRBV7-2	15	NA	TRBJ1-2	TGTGCCAGCAACCCTCTGGGGGGAATTCTTCGTGGCTACACCTTC	CASNPLGGILRGYTF
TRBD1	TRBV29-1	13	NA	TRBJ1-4	TGCAGCGTCCCATCGGGGGACAGTGAAAAACTGTTTTTT	CSVPSGDSEKLFF
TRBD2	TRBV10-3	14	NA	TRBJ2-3	TGTGCCATCAGTGCGGCTAGCGGGTTCGATACGCAGTATTTT	CAISAASGFDTQYF
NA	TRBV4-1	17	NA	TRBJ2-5	TGCGCCAGCAGCCAAGATCCCGGGCCCTCAGGGTCCGAGACCCAGTACTTC	CASSQDPGPSGSETQYF
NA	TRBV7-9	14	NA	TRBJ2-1	TGTGCCAGCAGCTTAGGCAGGGCCGCGGATGAGCAGTTCTTC	CASSLGRAADEQFF
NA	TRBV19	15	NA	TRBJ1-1	TGTGCCAGTAGTAATGGCGGGCAGTTGAACACTGAAGCTTTCTTT	CASSNGGQLNTEAFF
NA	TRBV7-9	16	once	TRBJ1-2	TGTGCCAGCAGCCCGCCAGACAGAGATACTAACTATGGCTACACCTTC	CASSPPDRDTNYGYTF
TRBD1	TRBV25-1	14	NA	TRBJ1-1	TGTGCCAGCGATGCGGACAGGGTGAAAGTTGAGGCTTTCTTT	CASDADRVKVEAFF
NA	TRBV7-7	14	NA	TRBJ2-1	TGTGCTAGCAGCCCGCACCAGGGGGGCACTGAGCAGTTCTTC	CASSPHQGGTEQFF
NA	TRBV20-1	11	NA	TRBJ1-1	TGCAGGGGTGTGGGGAACACTGAAGCTTTCTTT	CRGVGNTEAFF